Below are 32 T cell receptor beta chains sequenced from a single sample in a study of T cell responses to AZD1222 COVID-19 vaccine. Profiling relied on immunoSEQ multiplex PCR, and the TCRdb table lists in-frame clones only, not all of them. The sample lists about 100,000 clones, 80% to 95% occurring once. Here the sequenced sample was peripheral blood, taken on day 0 of AZD1222 vaccination. These receptors originate from an adult in good health.

This chain links TRBV19 with TRBJ1-5; D gene ambiguous. V lost 6 bases and J lost 4, with 10 bases in between. Germline CDR1 and CDR2: LNHDA and SQIVND (reference sequence). CDR3 length: 13 residues. The CDR3 region has the DNA TGTGCCAGTAGGGATAGGGAGAATCAGCCCCAGCATTTT. Amino acid sequence: CASRDRENQPQHF.

The genes are TRBV27 and TRBJ2-1; possible D gene TRBD2, 5 bases. CDR3 size: 12 residues. Trimming stripped 7 bases from V and 6 bases from J, with 10 bases between. Per germline, CDR1 MNHEY and CDR2 SMNVEV (reference sequence). The CDR3 protein is CASNTEGNEQFF. CDR3 coding DNA: TGTGCCAGCAACACAGAGGGCAATGAGCAGTTCTTC.

This rearrangement joins TRBV5-6 to TRBJ1-1, with D tentatively TRBD1 (5 bases). The germline V and J ends were trimmed by 0 bases and 4 bases, with 10 bases remaining between them. Germline V gene data show CDR1 as SGHDT and CDR2 as YYEEEE. The CDR3 covers 14 residues. CDR3 in DNA: TGTGCCAGCAGCTTGGAGGGGCGCGGCACTGAAGCTTTCTTT. Translating it yields CASSLEGRGTEAFF.

The gene calls are TRBV3-1 (or the pseudogene TRBV3-2) and TRBJ2-7; the D gene is possibly TRBD1 (6 bases). Trimming pared 4 bases from V and 3 bases from J, leaving 19 bases between. Germline CDR1 and CDR2: LGHDT and YNNKEL (reference sequence). There are 16 residues in the CDR3. Written as DNA, the CDR3 is TGTGCCAGCAGCCCTACCGGGACACCTCGTTTCTACGAGCAGTACTTC. Translation: CASSPTGTPRFYEQYF.

This chain links TRBV2 with TRBJ2-5; 12 nucleotides align to TRBD2. J lost 1 base, V lost 7 bases, and 7 bases had no gene match. Germline CDR1 SNHLY, CDR2 FYNNEI. This CDR3 contains 16 residues. DNA for the CDR3: TGTGCCAGCACCACCGGGACTAGCGGGTCCCAAGAGACCCAGTACTTC. Translation gives CASTTGTSGSQETQYF.

This chain uses TRBV6-2 or TRBV6-3 with TRBJ2-7; D could derive from TRBD1 or TRBD2 (6 bases each). The germline V gene encodes CDR1 MNHEY and CDR2 SVGEGT. CDR3 length: 15 residues. Between the trimmed V and J ends, which lost 2 bases and 4 bases, there was a span of 15 bases. DNA of the CDR3: TGTGCCAGCAGTTACGCCCACAGGGACTTGTACGAGCAGTACTTC. Protein product: CASSYAHRDLYEQYF.

V gene TRBV3-1 (or the pseudogene TRBV3-2) combines with J gene TRBJ1-1; a possible D gene is TRBD1 (6 bases). There are 14 residues in the CDR3. Germline V gene data show CDR1 as LGHDT and CDR2 as YNNKEL (reference sequence). With 6 bases removed from V and 8 bases from J, the gap between germline ends came to 19 bases. CDR3 sequence reads: CASSRSRQDQEAFF. The CDR3 bases are TGTGCCAGCAGTAGGTCCAGACAGGACCAGGAAGCTTTCTTT.

J is TRBJ1-5 and V is TRBV9; tentative D call: TRBD1 (6 bases). CDR1 SGDLS and CDR2 YYNGEE come from the germline V gene. V was pared by 0 bases and J by 4 bases, with 8 bases between. CDR3 size: 14 residues. Written as DNA, the CDR3 is TGTGCCAGCAGCGTAGGGACAGCTAATCAGCCCCAGCATTTT. Translation: CASSVGTANQPQHF.

The V gene is TRBV4-1, the J gene TRBJ1-4; TRBD1 might be the D (6 bases). The CDR3 spans 15 residues. Germline V gene data show CDR1 as MGHRA and CDR2 as YSYEKL. V lost 8 bases to trimming and J lost 1 base, with 14 bases between them. DNA for the CDR3: TGCGCCAGCTCACTCTTACAGGGAACTAATGAAAAACTGTTTTTT. This translates into CASSLLQGTNEKLFF.

V gene TRBV19 combines with J gene TRBJ2-5; 12 bases fit TRBD2. CDR1 and CDR2 (germline): LNHDA, SQIVND (reference sequence). V lost 4 bases, J lost 4 bases, and 16 bases stayed unmatched. This CDR3 region has 19 residues. The CDR3 reads CASSTLLAGGQYGRETQYF. The CDR3 DNA sequence: TGTGCCAGTAGTACCCTACTAGCGGGAGGCCAGTATGGTAGAGAGACCCAGTACTTC.

This chain joins TRBV7-9 and TRBJ1-4, with D maybe TRBD1 (5 bases). Germline CDR1 and CDR2: SEHNR and FQNEAQ (reference sequence). This CDR3 has 14 residues. V shed 6 bases and J shed 5 bases, with 13 bases lying between them. CDR3 in DNA: TGTGCCAGCAGGCCCGGGACCGGCAATGAAAAACTGTTTTTT. Residues: CASRPGTGNEKLFF.

CDR3 in DNA: TGTGCCAGCAGCCCATTCGGGTCGAGCTCCTACAATGAGCAGTTCTTC. Amino acids: CASSPFGSSSYNEQFF. This chain connects TRBV6-6 to TRBJ2-1, with unresolved D. Deletions cut 6 bases from V and 0 bases from J, with 15 bases between. Germline V gene sequence: CDR1 MNHNY, CDR2 SVGAGI (reference sequence). The CDR3 has 16 residues.

V and J are TRBV3-1 (or the pseudogene TRBV3-2) and TRBJ2-2; TRBD2 is a possible D gene (5 bases). V lost 1 base and J lost 0, with 12 bases in between. The germline V gene encodes CDR1 LGHDT and CDR2 YNNKEL (reference sequence). The CDR3 loop spans 17 amino acids. The CDR3 loop reads CASSQGEQFPNTGELFF. In nucleotides, the CDR3 is TGTGCCAGCAGCCAAGGGGAGCAGTTTCCGAACACCGGGGAGCTGTTTTTT.

A single count supports this clone. The J gene is TRBJ1-5, the V gene TRBV7-8, with D tentatively TRBD1 (5 bases). CDR1 and CDR2 (germline): SGHVS, FQNEAQ. V shed 4 bases and J shed 5 bases, with 12 bases lying between them. This CDR3 comprises 14 residues. In DNA form, the CDR3 reads TGTGCCAGCAGCTCGCGGGGGAGCGATCAGCCCCAGCATTTT. It translates to CASSSRGSDQPQHF.

This chain joins TRBV29-1 and TRBJ2-1; D unresolved. The CDR3 contains 12 residues. Trimming cost V 7 bases and J 4 bases, with 11 bases left between them. The germline CDR1 and CDR2 sequences are SQVTM and ANQGSEA. In nucleotides, the CDR3 is TGCAGCGCTGACACTGGTTACAATGAGCAGTTCTTC. Translation: CSADTGYNEQFF.

J is TRBJ2-5 and V is TRBV6-6; perhaps TRBD1 as D (5 bases). CDR3 size: 14 residues. V was clipped by 2 bases and J by 2 bases, with 9 bases between them. Per germline, CDR1 MNHNY and CDR2 SVGAGI (reference sequence). The DNA for the CDR3 is TGTGCCAGCAGTTACGGGGCAGCGCAAGAGACCCAGTACTTC. It translates to CASSYGAAQETQYF.

J is TRBJ1-3 and V is TRBV7-9; D is unresolved. Germline CDR1 is SEHNR and CDR2 is FQNEAQ (reference sequence). CDR3 length: 19 amino acids. V lost 5 bases and J lost 0, with 23 bases in between. CDR3: CASSPSLAKDPHSGNTIYF. CDR3 coding DNA: TGTGCCAGCAGCCCCTCTCTTGCAAAGGACCCCCACTCTGGAAACACCATATATTTT.

This chain uses TRBV12-5 with TRBJ1-1; D gene unclear. This CDR3 contains 13 residues. From germline, CDR1 is LGHNT and CDR2 FRNRAP. V was pared by 6 bases and J by 4 bases, with 12 bases between. The CDR3 DNA reads TGTGCTAGTGGCTTAGACACGAGCACTGAAGCTTTCTTT. It is translated as CASGLDTSTEAFF.

The chain combines TRBV6-6 with TRBJ1-1; 11 nucleotides align to TRBD1. Germline-derived CDR1 and CDR2 are MNHNY and SVGAGI (reference sequence). V shed 5 bases and J 6 bases; nucleotides not matched to a gene: 8. This CDR3 has 15 residues. The chain's CDR3 is CASSTGQGAIAEAFF. CDR3 DNA: TGTGCCAGCAGTACCGGACAGGGGGCTATCGCTGAAGCTTTCTTT.

The CDR3 sequence: CASSEDRSSYEQYF. In DNA form, the CDR3 reads TGTGCCAGCAGTGAAGACAGGTCCTCCTACGAGCAGTACTTC. The chain combines TRBV2 with TRBJ2-7; TRBD1 is a possible D gene (5 bases). The CDR3 has 14 amino acids. Germline CDR1 reads SNHLY; CDR2 reads FYNNEI. Trimming took 1 base from V and 0 from J, leaving 7 bases between them.

In this sample, this clone turned up once. The rearrangement joins TRBV28 to TRBJ2-2; no reliable D call. V lost 7 bases, J lost 4 bases, and 10 bases lay in between. The CDR3 is made up of 13 amino acids. From germline, CDR1 is MDHEN and CDR2 SYDVKM. CDR3 sequence: CASTMTVTGELFF. The CDR3 DNA is TGTGCCAGCACCATGACGGTCACCGGGGAGCTGTTTTTT.

V gene TRBV15 combines with J gene TRBJ2-7; a possible D gene is TRBD1 (6 bases). CDR1 and CDR2 from the germline V gene are LNHNV and YYDKDF (reference sequence). The V end was cut by 1 base, the J end by 1 base, with 11 bases between. The CDR3 contains 15 residues. The CDR3 reads CATSRGGTQSYEQYF. DNA of the CDR3: TGTGCCACCAGCAGAGGGGGGACACAATCCTACGAGCAGTACTTC. The full variable domain, with the rest looked up from reference TRBV15 and TRBJ2-7, is DAMVIQNPRYQVTQFGKPVTLSCSQTLNHNVMYWYQQKSSQAPKLLFHYYDKDFNNEADTPDNFQSRRPNTSFCFLDIRSPGLGDTAMYLCATSRGGTQSYEQYFGPGTRLTVT.

This sequence joins TRBV18 and TRBJ1-2, with TRBD1 as a possible D gene (6 bases). The V and J ends lost 3 bases and 2 bases respectively, with 13 bases between them. This CDR3 comprises 15 residues. Germline V gives CDR1 KGHSH, CDR2 LQKENI. The CDR3 coding sequence is TGTGCCAGCTCACCCACGACAGGACTAAACTATGGCTACACCTTC. Translation gives CASSPTTGLNYGYTF.

This rearrangement joins TRBV20-1 to TRBJ1-2; the D is unclear. The CDR3 totals 10 residues. The V gene lost 3 bases and the J gene lost 5 bases, with 4 bases spanning the gap. CDR1 and CDR2 from the germline V gene are DFQATT and SNEGSKA (reference sequence). The CDR3 reads CSASNYGYTF. The CDR3 DNA is TGCAGTGCTAGCAATTATGGCTACACCTTC.

The J gene is TRBJ2-1, the V gene TRBV5-1, with D possibly TRBD1 on 5 matching bases. Germline V gene sequence: CDR1 SGHRS, CDR2 YFSETQ. V lost 3 bases to trimming and J lost 6 bases, with 19 bases between them. The CDR3 length is 16 residues. For the CDR3, the DNA is TGCGCCAGCAGCTCCACAGGAGCTCGTCTACCCAATGAGCAGTTCTTC. It codes for CASSSTGARLPNEQFF.

In its sample, this clone was seen once. This rearrangement joins TRBV28 to TRBJ1-4, with a tentative D call TRBD1 (5 bases). The V and J ends lost 3 bases and 5 bases respectively, with 13 bases between them. There are 15 residues in the CDR3. Germline CDR1 MDHEN, CDR2 SYDVKM. The CDR3 loop is CASSLGAGWNEKLFF. The CDR3 DNA reads as TGTGCCAGCAGTTTGGGAGCAGGGTGGAATGAAAAACTGTTTTTT. The variable domain in full, with the rest retrieved from reference TRBV28 and TRBJ1-4, is DVKVTQSSRYLVKRTGEKVFLECVQDMDHENMFWYRQDPGLGLRLIYFSYDVKMKEKGDIPEGYSVSREKKERFSLILESASTNQTSMYLCASSLGAGWNEKLFFGSGTQLSVL.

V and J are TRBV7-2 and TRBJ1-2, with a tentative D call TRBD1 (5 bases). Looked up from germline, CDR1 is SGHTA and CDR2 is FQGNSA. V gave up 0 bases and J gave up 2 bases, with 10 bases separating them. The length of the CDR3 is 15 residues. The DNA of the CDR3 is TGTGCCAGCAGCTTAGCGAGTCAGGGAAACTATGGCTACACCTTC. As protein: CASSLASQGNYGYTF.

The V call is TRBV9, the J call TRBJ2-7; D possibly matches TRBD1 or TRBD2 (5 bases each). The V end was cut by 3 bases, the J end by 9 bases, with 13 bases between. This CDR3 has 12 residues. Germline V gives CDR1 SGDLS, CDR2 YYNGEE. The CDR3 nucleotides read TGTGCCAGCAGCGACGGGGCGGCAGGGCAGTACTTC. It is translated as CASSDGAAGQYF.

The chain links TRBV28 to TRBJ1-1, with D perhaps TRBD1 (6 bases). CDR1 and CDR2 (germline): MDHEN, SYDVKM. V lost 6 bases and J 1 base, leaving 12 bases between the germline ends. The CDR3 is 14 amino acids. DNA for the CDR3: TGTGCCAGCAGCCCGTGGACAGAGAACACTGAAGCTTTCTTT. It is translated as CASSPWTENTEAFF. Complete variable domain (other parts from reference TRBV28 and TRBJ1-1): DVKVTQSSRYLVKRTGEKVFLECVQDMDHENMFWYRQDPGLGLRLIYFSYDVKMKEKGDIPEGYSVSREKKERFSLILESASTNQTSMYLCASSPWTENTEAFFGQGTRLTVV.

The rearrangement uses TRBV5-1 and TRBJ2-7; the D gene is possibly TRBD1 (6 bases). The V end lost 2 bases, the J end lost 4 bases, and 13 bases lay between the germline ends. CDR3 length: 14 amino acids. Looked up from germline, CDR1 is SGHRS and CDR2 is YFSETQ. CDR3 DNA sequence: TGCGCCAGCAGCTTCCGGGACACCGGGTACGAGCAGTACTTC. Protein product: CASSFRDTGYEQYF.

The chain links TRBV2 to TRBJ2-1; 8 nucleotides line up with TRBD1. From germline, CDR1 is SNHLY and CDR2 FYNNEI. The CDR3 extends over 15 amino acids. J gave up 5 bases and V 6 bases, and 9 bases lay outside the gene matches. The CDR3 DNA reads TGTGCCAGCAGGACCCGACAGGGGTTGAACAATGAGCAGTTCTTC. Its protein product is CASRTRQGLNNEQFF.

V gene TRBV28 combines with J gene TRBJ2-7, with D perhaps matching TRBD2 (6 bases). The germline V gene encodes CDR1 MDHEN and CDR2 SYDVKM. CDR3 length: 15 amino acids. The germline V and J ends were trimmed by 2 bases and 2 bases, with 13 bases remaining between them. The CDR3 reads CASSLPGLPPYEQYF. The CDR3 DNA follows: TGTGCCAGCAGTTTACCCGGACTACCCCCCTACGAGCAGTACTTC.